The sequence of this TCR beta chain was determined in a study of identical twins. V gave up 5 bases and J gave up 8 bases, with 7 bases separating them. This CDR3 spans 12 amino acids. Germline lookup yields CDR1 SEHNR and CDR2 FQNEAQ (reference sequence). A template switching step contributed a universal primer site, while unique molecular identifiers were present in the cDNA. TCRdb re-derived calls from the 5' RACE reads in MiXCR, one entry per CDR3 protein. In the table there are hundreds of thousands of distinct CDR3 sequences, around 6% of which are singletons. This TCR was sampled from a man aged 18 to 29 in good health. Sequencing input: naive T cells sorted from blood. The V and J genes are TRBV7-9 and TRBJ1-6, with D maybe TRBD1 (5 bases). This CDR3 reads CASSTRDSPLHF. The CDR3 coding sequence is TGTGCCAGCAGCACCAGGGATTCACCCCTCCACTTT.